These T cell receptor beta chains were read from a single sample in a study of blood T cell repertoires in COVID-19. Profiling relied on immunoSEQ multiplex PCR, and the TCRdb table lists in-frame clones only, not all of them. This sample has fewer than 400,000 clones, with less than 85% found just once. The sample comprised PBMCs or T cells enriched from blood (not recorded which). Every receptor here comes from a woman between 25 and 40 years old who had been exposed to COVID-19. CDR3s include the opening cysteine and the closing phenylalanine or tryptophan. The order of the fields is clone size, D gene, V gene, J gene, CDR3 DNA, CDR3 protein. D genes are given only for firm matches. The size of a clone is reported for some rows only, either as once, few or many, or as a class for expanded clones.

.	.	TRBV2	TRBJ2-7	TGTGCCAGTATGACAGGAGAAGCCTACGAGCAGTACTTC	CASMTGEAYEQYF
once	.	TRBV15	TRBJ2-7	TGTGCCACCAGCAGAGATCTCTCAGGGGAAGACGAGCAGTACTTC	CATSRDLSGEDEQYF
.	.	TRBV20-1	TRBJ2-5	TGCAGTGCTAGTCCCCGGGTCAGGGGAAATCAAGAGACCCAGTACTTC	CSASPRVRGNQETQYF
.	TRBD2	TRBV9	TRBJ2-1	TGTGCCAGCAGGGATCCCGGGACTATCAATGAGCAGTTCTTC	CASRDPGTINEQFF
once	.	TRBV30	TRBJ1-4	TGTGCCTGGAGAGCCAATGAAAAACTGTTTTTT	CAWRANEKLFF
.	TRBD1	TRBV30	TRBJ1-6	TGTGCCTGGAGGTTAAGGGGACAGGGGCTCTCCTATAATTCACCCCTCCACTTT	CAWRLRGQGLSYNSPLHF
.	TRBD1	TRBV19	TRBJ1-5	TGTGCCAGTAGTATGGCCCCAGGGACAGGGATCCAGCCCCAGCATTTT	CASSMAPGTGIQPQHF
.	TRBD1	TRBV9	TRBJ1-2	TGTGCCAGCAGCGCCGGGACAGGCCTCAACTATGGCTACACCTTC	CASSAGTGLNYGYTF
.	TRBD1	TRBV3-1/TRBV3-2	TRBJ1-5	TGTGCCAGCAGCCAAGTCAAACAGGGGACTCAGCCCCAGCATTTT	CASSQVKQGTQPQHF
few	TRBD2	TRBV6-6	TRBJ2-1	TGTGCCAGCAGTTCCGGAGCGGGGTACTCGAATGAGCAGTTCTTC	CASSSGAGYSNEQFF
.	TRBD1	TRBV28	TRBJ2-5	TGTGCCAGCAGTTTATGGAAACAGGGGCAAGAGACCCAGTACTTC	CASSLWKQGQETQYF
.	TRBD1	TRBV28	TRBJ2-1	TGTGCCAGCAGTTTTTCAGGGGGTGGTAGAAATGAGCAGTTCTTC	CASSFSGGGRNEQFF
.	TRBD1	TRBV28	TRBJ2-2	TGTGCCAGCAGTTTATACCTTAGGACAGGGGAATTCACCGGGGAGCTGTTTTTT	CASSLYLRTGEFTGELFF
.	.	TRBV28	TRBJ1-2	TGTGCCAGCCGCAACCAAGGGGGGGCTCATGGCTACACCTTC	CASRNQGGAHGYTF
once	.	TRBV27	TRBJ1-4	TGTGCCAGCAGTTTAGTAGGCGCGGGGGAAAAACTGTTTTTT	CASSLVGAGEKLFF
.	.	TRBV6-5	TRBJ1-1	TGTGCCAGCAGTCCCCGGGGGAACACTGAAGCTTTCTTT	CASSPRGNTEAFF
.	.	TRBV30	TRBJ1-3	TGTGCCTGGAGTGTACCGAGGCTTCTCTCTGGAAACACCATATATTTT	CAWSVPRLLSGNTIYF
.	.	TRBV27	TRBJ2-1	TGTGCCAGCAGTTTATCGTGGGGCGCGGCCCTAACCCACAATGAGCAGTTCTTC	CASSLSWGAALTHNEQFF
few	.	TRBV27	TRBJ1-4	TGTGCCAGCAGTCCGATCCGGGATACTAATGAAAAACTGTTTTTT	CASSPIRDTNEKLFF
.	.	TRBV30	TRBJ1-3	TGTGCCTGGAGTACCTACTCTGGAAACACCATATATTTT	CAWSTYSGNTIYF
once	.	TRBV7-2	TRBJ1-4	TGTGCCAGCAGCTCCGCCCAACAGGAAAAACTGTTTTTT	CASSSAQQEKLFF
.	TRBD1	TRBV5-1	TRBJ1-1	TGCGCCAGCAGGTGGACAGGGGGCACGAACACTGAAGCTTTCTTT	CASRWTGGTNTEAFF
.	.	TRBV5-1	TRBJ1-4	TGCGCCAGCAGCCCCGATAGTATGCGACTGTTTTTT	CASSPDSMRLFF
.	TRBD1	TRBV28	TRBJ1-5	TGTGCCAGCAGTACAAAGACAGGGGGCTGGTATAGCAATCAGCCCCAGCATTTT	CASSTKTGGWYSNQPQHF
.	.	TRBV9	TRBJ2-5	TGTGCCAGCAGCAGCGGAGGGTCGGTGGAGACCCAGTACTTC	CASSSGGSVETQYF
.	.	TRBV28	TRBJ1-5	TGTGCCAGCAGTTTATGGGTGAGAACAACCAGGGAGGGACAGCCCCAGCATTTT	CASSLWVRTTREGQPQHF
once	.	TRBV2	TRBJ2-3	TGTGCCAGCAGTGATGACCCAGGAGATACGCAGTATTTT	CASSDDPGDTQYF
.	.	TRBV11-2	TRBJ2-7	TGTGCCAGCAGCTTAGCCCGGGGTACCTACGAGCAGTACTTC	CASSLARGTYEQYF
.	.	TRBV4-3	TRBJ1-2	TGCGCCAGCAGCCAAGATCAGTGGTCCTATGGCTACACCTTC	CASSQDQWSYGYTF
.	.	TRBV7-2	TRBJ2-7	TGTGCCAGCAGCTTAGAGGCGGCGTCCTACGAGCAGTACTTC	CASSLEAASYEQYF
few	.	TRBV12-3/TRBV12-4	TRBJ1-2	TGTGCCAGCAGTTCCCCCTATGTCTATGGCTACACCTTC	CASSSPYVYGYTF
few	.	TRBV18	TRBJ1-4	TGTGCCAGCTCACCCCGCTCGGGTAATGAAAAACTGTTTTTT	CASSPRSGNEKLFF